These 22 T cell receptor beta chains came from one sample sequenced in a study of OX40 agonist ivuxolimab in advanced cancers. Some clones are missing from TCRdb's copy, which holds only in-frame ones; the method was immunoSEQ multiplex PCR. The sample records about 66,000 clones, 80% to 90% being singletons. Sequenced material: CD4+ or CD8+ T cells sorted from blood, taken in a trial of the OX40 agonist ivuxolimab. The source of these receptors is an adult with an advanced solid tumor such as melanoma, head and neck, liver or kidney cancer.

This chain links TRBV13 with TRBJ2-1; 11 positions match TRBD2. The CDR3 covers 15 residues. Germline V gene sequence: CDR1 PRHDT, CDR2 FYEKMQ (reference sequence). V dropped 5 bases and J dropped 4; count of bases not matched to a gene: 4. The CDR3 sequence: CASSPTSGGYNEQFF. The CDR3 DNA follows: TGTGCCAGCAGCCCCACTAGCGGGGGATACAATGAGCAGTTCTTC.

J is TRBJ2-1 and V is TRBV7-7; D is possibly TRBD1 or TRBD2 (6 bases each). Germline lookup yields CDR1 SSHAT and CDR2 FNYEAQ (reference sequence). V dropped 5 bases and J dropped 7 bases, with 18 bases sitting between them. This CDR3 is 15 amino acids long. The CDR3 nucleotides read TGTGCCAGCAGCCCGACCGGGCAGGGGAGGAATGAGCAGTTCTTC. The encoded protein is CASSPTGQGRNEQFF.

DNA of the CDR3: TGCGCCAGCAGCCAAGGGGCCAGGGGCGCCTACGAGCAGTACTTC. This translates into CASSQGARGAYEQYF. The rearrangement joins TRBV4-1 to TRBJ2-7; a possible D gene is TRBD1 (6 bases). The V gene's germline CDR1 is MGHRA and CDR2 YSYEKL. The CDR3 loop spans 15 amino acids. Between the trimmed V and J ends, which lost 1 base and 2 bases, there was a span of 12 bases.

The J gene is TRBJ1-1, the V gene TRBV7-6; the D gene is possibly TRBD1 (5 bases). The germline V gene encodes CDR1 SGHVS and CDR2 FNYEAQ. V was shortened by 5 bases and J by 7 bases, with 17 bases between the two germline ends. The length of the CDR3 is 14 residues. CDR3 sequence reads: CASSPVPGRVEAFF. The CDR3 coding sequence is TGTGCCAGCAGCCCCGTCCCGGGACGGGTTGAAGCTTTCTTT.

The chain combines TRBV18 with TRBJ2-7; TRBD2 is a possible D gene (5 bases). CDR3 length: 15 amino acids. The germline gives CDR1 KGHSH, CDR2 LQKENI. V was shortened by 3 bases and J by 2 bases, with 14 bases between the two germline ends. The CDR3 region is CASSPPLGDPYEQYF. Written as DNA, the CDR3 is TGTGCCAGCTCACCCCCGTTGGGAGATCCCTACGAGCAGTACTTC.

This chain links TRBV29-1 with TRBJ2-7; the match to TRBD2 covers 11 bases. CDR3 length equals 14 residues. The germline gives CDR1 SQVTM, CDR2 ANQGSEA. V gave up 6 bases and J gave up 0 bases; unmatched junction bases: 4. CDR3 sequence: CSVSGTSGSYEQYF. As DNA, the CDR3 is TGCAGCGTCTCCGGGACTAGCGGCTCCTACGAGCAGTACTTC.

The CDR3 region has the DNA TGTGCCAGCCTCCGCAATGAGCAGTTCTTC. Protein product: CASLRNEQFF. The rearrangement joins TRBV2 to TRBJ2-1, with D hard to call. Looked up from germline, CDR1 is SNHLY and CDR2 is FYNNEI. V lost 8 bases to trimming and J lost 6 bases, with 5 bases between them. This CDR3 has 10 residues.

The chain joins TRBV5-1 to TRBJ2-7, with 7 bases aligning to TRBD2. Germline CDR1 SGHRS, CDR2 YFSETQ. There are 14 residues in the CDR3. The V and J ends lost 4 bases and 2 bases, in that order; junction bases with no gene match: 6. The CDR3 sequence is CASSVSGTTYEQYF. Written as DNA, the CDR3 is TGCGCCAGCAGCGTTTCCGGGACTACCTACGAGCAGTACTTC.

This chain connects TRBV27 to TRBJ2-7; 10 bases map to TRBD1. J lost 2 bases, V lost 0 bases, and 16 bases had no gene match. This CDR3 spans 20 amino acids. The V gene's germline CDR1 is MNHEY and CDR2 SMNVEV (reference sequence). CDR3 coding DNA: TGTGCCAGCAGTTTATCGGCCGGGACAGGGGCTAGCGGGTTCCCCTACGAGCAGTACTTC. This codes for CASSLSAGTGASGFPYEQYF.

In DNA form, the CDR3 reads TGTGCCAGTAGTACCACAGGGGGGGACACTGAAGCTTTCTTT. This codes for CASSTTGGDTEAFF. The V and J genes are TRBV19 and TRBJ1-1, with TRBD1 matching over 8 bases. Trimming cost V 4 bases and J 3 bases; bases outside gene matches: 4. CDR1 is LNHDA, CDR2 SQIVND, per germline (reference sequence). This CDR3 is 14 amino acids long.

The chain uses TRBV7-9 and TRBJ2-7; 11 bases are a match to TRBD2. Germline V CDR1 and CDR2: SEHNR, FQNEAQ (reference sequence). V lost 6 bases, J lost 2 bases, and 9 bases stayed unmatched. CDR3 length equals 16 residues. DNA for the CDR3: TGTGCCAGCAGTCCTGATTCGGGACTAGCGGCCTACGAGCAGTACTTC. Translated: CASSPDSGLAAYEQYF.

The chain links TRBV28 to TRBJ1-4; a possible D gene is TRBD1 (5 bases). Trimming left V 5 bases short and J 7 bases short, with 23 bases between. CDR3 length: 17 amino acids. Germline CDR1 and CDR2: MDHEN and SYDVKM. CDR3 protein: CASSPTGPDPNGEKLFF. DNA for the CDR3: TGTGCCAGCAGTCCTACGGGACCCGACCCCAATGGTGAAAAACTGTTTTTT. Full variable domain (outside the CDR3, taken from reference TRBV28 and TRBJ1-4): DVKVTQSSRYLVKRTGEKVFLECVQDMDHENMFWYRQDPGLGLRLIYFSYDVKMKEKGDIPEGYSVSREKKERFSLILESASTNQTSMYLCASSPTGPDPNGEKLFFGSGTQLSVL.

V and J are TRBV28 and TRBJ1-4; D is undetermined. Trimming removed 6 bases from V and 8 bases from J, with 16 bases in between. CDR1 is MDHEN and CDR2 is SYDVKM in the germline V gene. This CDR3 spans 14 amino acids. This chain's CDR3 is CASSLLWEREKLFF. The CDR3 bases are TGTGCCAGCAGCCTCCTCTGGGAACGCGAAAAACTGTTTTTT.

The rearrangement uses TRBV11-3 and TRBJ2-7; no firm D call. This CDR3 has 13 amino acids. V lost 1 base and J lost 3, with 7 bases in between. Germline CDR1 reads SGHNT; CDR2 reads YENEEA. CDR3 loop: CASSLAWGYEQYF. As DNA, the CDR3 is TGTGCCAGCAGCTTAGCCTGGGGCTACGAGCAGTACTTC. Looking up the rest from reference TRBV11-3 and TRBJ2-7 gives the full variable domain: EAGVVQSPRYKIIEKKQPVAFWCNPISGHNTLYWYLQNLGQGPELLIRYENEEAVDDSQLPKDRFSAERLKGVDSTLKIQPAELGDSAVYLCASSLAWGYEQYFGPGTRLTVT.

The CDR3 reads CASSEAPLGGGAYNEQFF. As DNA, the CDR3 is TGTGCCAGCAGTGAAGCGCCCTTAGGGGGAGGGGCCTACAATGAGCAGTTCTTC. This chain joins TRBV6-1 and TRBJ2-1, with D possibly being TRBD2 (7 bases). The V gene lost 0 bases and the J gene lost 2 bases, with 17 bases spanning the gap. The CDR3 extends over 18 amino acids. Looked up from germline, CDR1 is MNHNS and CDR2 is SASEGT.

The chain links TRBV2 to TRBJ1-5; D unclear. With 0 bases removed from V and 6 bases from J, the gap between germline ends came to 15 bases. Germline V gives CDR1 SNHLY, CDR2 FYNNEI. This CDR3 is built from 16 residues. The CDR3, as DNA: TGTGCCAGCAGTGAAGCGCTTCGGAGGGCGGGTCAGCCCCAGCATTTT. Translating gives CASSEALRRAGQPQHF.

The V call is TRBV21-1, the J call TRBJ1-1; no DNA check was done on the table's D call, TRBD1. TRBV21-1 is a pseudogene. This CDR3 contains 15 residues. Written as DNA, the CDR3 is TGTGCCAGCAGCCACTTGGGACAGAGGAACACTGAAGCTTTCTTT. Translated, it gives CASSHLGQRNTEAFF.

This clone was counted between two and nine times. The chain is built from TRBV11-2 and TRBJ2-7; 7 nucleotides align to TRBD1. Trimming removed 5 bases from V and 0 bases from J; junction bases left unmatched: 7. There are 15 residues in the CDR3. Per the germline V gene, CDR1 is SGHAT and CDR2 is FQNNGV. CDR3 amino acids: CASSPERDSSYEQYF. The CDR3 DNA reads TGTGCCAGCAGCCCGGAGAGGGACAGCTCCTACGAGCAGTACTTC. Full variable domain (missing parts from reference TRBV11-2 and TRBJ2-7): EAGVAQSPRYKIIEKRQSVAFWCNPISGHATLYWYQQILGQGPKLLIQFQNNGVVDDSQLPKDRFSAERLKGVDSTLKIQPAKLEDSAVYLCASSPERDSSYEQYFGPGTRLTVT.

The rearrangement links TRBV27 to TRBJ2-3; D might be TRBD1 (6 bases). V was cut by 5 bases and J by 4 bases, with 13 bases left in between. The germline gives CDR1 MNHEY, CDR2 SMNVEV (reference sequence). The CDR3 has 14 amino acids. CDR3 nucleotide sequence: TGTGCCAGCAGTCAAGGGACATCGCCAGATACGCAGTATTTT. This translates into CASSQGTSPDTQYF.

This chain connects TRBV9 to TRBJ2-1, with 9 bases aligning to TRBD1. This CDR3 contains 16 residues. Germline V gene data show CDR1 as SGDLS and CDR2 as YYNGEE. The junction had 12 bases not matched to a gene; V was cut back by 4 bases and J by 7 bases. CDR3: CASSLTTGGKGNEQFF. Written as DNA, the CDR3 is TGTGCCAGCAGCTTAACGACAGGGGGTAAAGGAAATGAGCAGTTCTTC.

The rearrangement uses TRBV4-1 and TRBJ1-4; the match to TRBD1 covers 9 bases. Germline V lookup: CDR1 MGHRA, CDR2 YSYEKL. Trimming cost V 5 bases and J 7 bases; bases outside gene matches: 8. CDR3 length: 15 residues. CDR3 region: CASSFRDRVGEKLFF. The CDR3 nucleotides are TGCGCCAGCAGCTTCCGGGACAGGGTTGGTGAAAAACTGTTTTTT.

The genes are TRBV19 and TRBJ1-4; unclear D gene. The ends were cut back, 6 bases at V and 2 bases at J, with 13 bases in the middle. CDR3 size: 15 residues. Germline loops: CDR1 LNHDA, CDR2 SQIVND (reference sequence). The CDR3, as DNA: TGTGCCAGTAGCCTCAATCACTGGACTAATGAAAAACTGTTTTTT. Protein: CASSLNHWTNEKLFF.